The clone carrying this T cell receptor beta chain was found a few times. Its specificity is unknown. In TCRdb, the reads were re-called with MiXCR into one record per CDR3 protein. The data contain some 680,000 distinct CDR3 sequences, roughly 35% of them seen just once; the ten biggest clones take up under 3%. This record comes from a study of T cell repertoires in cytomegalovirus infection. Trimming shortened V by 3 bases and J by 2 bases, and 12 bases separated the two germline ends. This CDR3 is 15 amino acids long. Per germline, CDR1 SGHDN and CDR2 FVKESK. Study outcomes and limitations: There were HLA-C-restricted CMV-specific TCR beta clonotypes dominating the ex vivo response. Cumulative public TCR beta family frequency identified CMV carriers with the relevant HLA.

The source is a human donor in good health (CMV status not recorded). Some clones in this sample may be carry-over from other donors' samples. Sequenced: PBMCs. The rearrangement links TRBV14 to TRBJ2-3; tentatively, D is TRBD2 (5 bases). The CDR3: CASSQRASPTDTQYF. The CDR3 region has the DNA TGTGCCAGCAGCCAGAGGGCTAGCCCCACAGATACGCAGTATTTT.